One sample yielded the 4 T cell receptor beta chains listed below, sequenced in a study of tumor and adjacent non-tumor tissue in lung cancer. TCRbeta libraries were built with three rounds of nested PCR, modified from ARM-PCR. TCRdb redid the calling of the multiplex PCR reads with MiXCR, one entry per CDR3 protein. The sample has about 93,000 distinct CDR3 sequences, less than 75% seen once. The template was RNA from unsorted bulk tissue. Material: lung tumor tissue. Every receptor here comes from a man aged 60 to 75 with non-small cell lung cancer.

This clonotype was observed at least ten times. The chain combines TRBV20-1 with TRBJ2-2, with 9 bases identical to TRBD2. The CDR3 runs 13 residues. CDR1 is DFQATT and CDR2 is SNEGSKA in the germline V gene (reference sequence). V was pared by 4 bases and J by 7 bases, with 4 bases of the junction left unmatched. CDR3 bases: TGCAGTGCTAAGCGGGGGGCGGTCGGGGAGCTGTTTTTT. As protein: CSAKRGAVGELFF.

The chain links TRBV29-1 to TRBJ2-7; D is tentatively TRBD1 or TRBD2 (5 bases each). Per the germline V gene, CDR1 is SQVTM and CDR2 is ANQGSEA. The CDR3 has 14 residues. Trimming pared 1 base from V and 5 bases from J, leaving 15 bases between. DNA for the CDR3: TGCAGCGTTGAAGCGCCTTATAGGGACGACGAGCAGTACTTC. Translating gives CSVEAPYRDDEQYF.

This rearrangement joins TRBV20-1 to TRBJ2-3, with 11 bases aligning to TRBD2. Unmatched junction bases numbered 3, after V lost 5 bases and J lost 2 bases. Germline-derived CDR1 and CDR2 are DFQATT and SNEGSKA (reference sequence). The CDR3 length is 14 residues. The CDR3 DNA reads as TGCAGTGCTGAACTAGCGGGGGACACAGATACGCAGTATTTT. Its translation is CSAELAGDTDTQYF.

Comments on this clonotype: Lacking the conserved final phenylalanine or tryptophan, this CDR3 likely reflects a read error. This chain uses TRBV6-6 with TRBJ2-3, with a weak D call TRBD2 (5 bases). The germline V gene encodes CDR1 MNHNY and CDR2 SVGAGI (reference sequence). There are 17 residues in the CDR3. Here the CDR3 DNA reads TGTGCCAGTAGTTACGGGGAAGGCAGTTTCTACACAGATACGCAGTATTCT. Translated: CASSYGEGSFYTDTQYS.